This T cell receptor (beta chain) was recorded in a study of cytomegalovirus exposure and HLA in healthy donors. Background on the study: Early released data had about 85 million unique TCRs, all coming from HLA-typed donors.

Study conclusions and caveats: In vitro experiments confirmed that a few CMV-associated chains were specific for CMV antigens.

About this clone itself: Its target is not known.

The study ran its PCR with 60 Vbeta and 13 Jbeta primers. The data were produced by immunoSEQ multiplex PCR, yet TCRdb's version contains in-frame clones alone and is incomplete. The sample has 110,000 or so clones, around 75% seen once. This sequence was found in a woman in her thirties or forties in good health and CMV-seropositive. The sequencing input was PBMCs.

The CDR3 coding sequence is TGTGCCAGCAGGGACCTAGCGGCCCTCGTGAATGAGCAGTTCTTC. It is translated as CASRDLAALVNEQFF. V is TRBV6-5 and J is TRBJ2-1, with 7 bases aligning to TRBD2. With 6 bases clipped from V and 7 bases from J, the junction kept 12 bases outside the gene matches. The germline V gene encodes CDR1 MNHEY and CDR2 SVGAGI. The CDR3 totals 15 residues.